The rows below give T cell receptor beta chains drawn from one sample of a study of regulatory T cells in long-lasting Graves disease. MiXCR, applied by TCRdb to the multiplex PCR reads, yields one record per CDR3 protein. The sample includes approximately 400,000 distinct CDR3 sequences, more than 12% of them seen just once. The same sample was also studied in work on T cells in Graves' hyperthyroidism and ophthalmopathy.

This material consisted of peripheral blood mononuclear cells (PBMCs), taken at new diagnosis, from a patient treated with antithyroid drugs. Source of these receptors: a woman between 25 and 40 years old with Graves disease. Each CDR3 is given with its conserved first and last residue. The order of the fields is V gene, D gene, J gene, clone size, CDR3 DNA, CDR3 protein. A D gene is named only where the DNA matches it firmly. Rows give clone size only sometimes, using once, few, many, or a class for an expanded clone.

TRBV11-2	NA	TRBJ1-5	many	TGTGCCAGCAGCTCCCAGGGCAGGCCCTATCAGCCCCAGCATTTT	CASSSQGRPYQPQHF
TRBV9	TRBD2	TRBJ2-3	NA	TGTGCCAGCAGTAAATCCGGGACGGGAGGAGCAGATACGCAGTATTTT	CASSKSGTGGADTQYF
TRBV3-1	TRBD2	TRBJ2-1	many	TGTGCCAGCAGCCCGGCCAACATGGGACTAGCGGGAGTCGATGAGCAGTTCTTC	CASSPANMGLAGVDEQFF
TRBV24-1	TRBD1	TRBJ2-1	NA	TGTGCCACCAGTGAGACAGGGCCCGGTGAGCAGTTCTTC	CATSETGPGEQFF
TRBV12-3/TRBV12-4	NA	TRBJ2-2	few	TGTGCCAGCGGAACCAGACGGGTCACCGGGGAGCTGTTTTTT	CASGTRRVTGELFF
TRBV20-1	NA	TRBJ1-6	few	TGCAGTGCCCCGGGAAGGGGATCCTATAATTCACCCCTCCACTTT	CSAPGRGSYNSPLHF
TRBV2	NA	TRBJ2-2	few	TGTGCCAGCCATTCTCTAAAAAAGACAGGATTCGCCACCGGGGAGCTGTTTTTT	CASHSLKKTGFATGELFF
TRBV12-3/TRBV12-4	TRBD1	TRBJ1-6	many	TGTGCCAGCAGCCCATCCTTACAGGGGACCTATAATTCACCCCTCCACTTT	CASSPSLQGTYNSPLHF
TRBV3-1	NA	TRBJ2-1	many	TGTGCCAGCAGCCAAGAAACTAGTCCAGAGCAGTTCTTC	CASSQETSPEQFF
TRBV4-1	TRBD2	TRBJ2-5	many	TGCGCCAGCAGCCAGATCGGACTAGCGGGAGATGGAGAGACCCAGTACTTC	CASSQIGLAGDGETQYF
TRBV15	TRBD2	TRBJ2-3	NA	TGTGCCACCAGCAGAGTTCGAGGACTAGCGGGAGCAGCAGATACGCAGTATTTT	CATSRVRGLAGAADTQYF
TRBV20-1	NA	TRBJ1-5	many	TGCAGTGCTATAGTTTCTAGCAATCAGCCCCAGCATTTT	CSAIVSSNQPQHF
TRBV3-1	NA	TRBJ1-3	many	TGTGCCAGCAGCCCGCACCCCACAGGGACGGGAAACACCATATATTTT	CASSPHPTGTGNTIYF
TRBV2	NA	TRBJ2-1	many	TGTGCCAGTGTAATGGGGGCTAGCGGCCACAATGAGCAGTTCTTC	CASVMGASGHNEQFF
TRBV24-1	TRBD2	TRBJ2-6	NA	TGTGCCACCAGTGATCACAAAACAGGGGGAATGACTAGCGGGACCCCTCCTGGGGCCAACGTCCTGACTTTC	CATSDHKTGGMTSGTPPGANVLTF
TRBV29-1	NA	TRBJ2-7	NA	TGCAGCGTGTACCTGACCGCGAGCTCCTACGAGCAGTACTTC	CSVYLTASSYEQYF
TRBV12-5	NA	TRBJ2-3	few	TGTGCTAGTGGTTTGTTCCTAGCGAAAAGCACAGATACGCAGTATTTT	CASGLFLAKSTDTQYF
TRBV18	NA	TRBJ2-7	many	TGTGCCAGCTCACCTTCGACCTACTACGAGCAGTACTTC	CASSPSTYYEQYF
TRBV11-3	NA	TRBJ1-1	many	TGTGCCAGCAGCCTATCCGGGTACACTGAAGCTTTCTTT	CASSLSGYTEAFF
TRBV28	NA	TRBJ1-5	many	TGTGCCAGCAGTTGGCGGGACGCGATAAATCAGCCCCAGCATTTT	CASSWRDAINQPQHF
TRBV12-3/TRBV12-4	NA	TRBJ1-2	many	TGTGCCAGCAGTCCCGCGGGGGTCCTTAAAGGGTCTGGCTACACCTTC	CASSPAGVLKGSGYTF
TRBV13	NA	TRBJ1-3	many	TGTGCCAGCAGCCACGACACCTCTGGAAACACCATATATTTT	CASSHDTSGNTIYF
TRBV4-2	NA	TRBJ2-6	NA	TGTGCCAGCAGAGGAGTTGGCTCTGGGGCCAACGTCCTGACTTTC	CASRGVGSGANVLTF
TRBV19	NA	TRBJ2-6	NA	TGTGCCAGTAGTATAGATGGATCTGGGGCCAACGTCCTGACTTTC	CASSIDGSGANVLTF
TRBV6-1	NA	TRBJ2-1	NA	TGTGCCAGCATACGTGGGAGTATGAATGAGCAGTTCTTC	CASIRGSMNEQFF
TRBV11-2	TRBD2	TRBJ2-7	NA	TGTGCCAGCAGCTCGACCCCTAGCGGGGCAACTCGCTACGAGCAGTACTTC	CASSSTPSGATRYEQYF
TRBV19	TRBD1	TRBJ2-7	once	TGTGCCAGTAGTGCAAGGACAGGGTACGCCTACGAGCAGTACTTC	CASSARTGYAYEQYF
TRBV6-1	NA	TRBJ2-7	few	TGTGCCAGCAGTCTTTCCTCGCCGGGACTTGGATACGAGCAGTACTTC	CASSLSSPGLGYEQYF
TRBV7-6	TRBD1	TRBJ1-1	many	TGTGCCAGCAGCACCGGGACAGGGGTGAACACTGAAGCTTTCTTT	CASSTGTGVNTEAFF
TRBV6-2/TRBV6-3	TRBD2	TRBJ2-7	NA	TGTGCCAGCAGTGCCGGCCTTTGGACTAGCGGGAGTATGGCCTACGAGCAGTACTTC	CASSAGLWTSGSMAYEQYF
TRBV19	TRBD2	TRBJ2-7	NA	TGTGCCAGTAGTTGGAGGGGAGGGTTCTACGAGCAGTACTTC	CASSWRGGFYEQYF
TRBV4-2	NA	TRBJ2-1	many	TGTGCCAGCAGCCTCGCGCAAGGGGATGAGCAGTTCTTC	CASSLAQGDEQFF
TRBV28	TRBD1	TRBJ1-1	few	TGTGCCAGCAGTTTATTGGCAGGGGGGTTTTGGAACACTGAAGCTTTCTTT	CASSLLAGGFWNTEAFF
TRBV11-2	NA	TRBJ2-7	many	TGTGCCAGCGGGACCTTCGGCTCCTACGAGCAGTACTTC	CASGTFGSYEQYF
TRBV6-1	NA	TRBJ1-2	many	TGTGCCAGCAGAATCTTCGGGGGCGCCCAGGCTGGCTACACCTTC	CASRIFGGAQAGYTF